This entry features one T cell receptor (beta chain) sequence. This clone's antigen is unknown. No much larger clone is present one base from it, and per-base qualities are unavailable. At one collaborating source in Seattle, patients were enrolled during active infection and were followed longitudinally through the course of disease. Whole blood was collected in K2EDTA tubes by collaborating institutions according to the institutions' own protocols. For TCRbeta analysis, collaborators shipped samples in one of three forms: frozen whole blood, isolated PBMCs, or DNA extracted from either of those sample types. The source of the sample is a study of blood T cell repertoires in COVID-19 (dated by TCRdb to the early 2020s). Regarding the research as a whole: The collaborator samples originated in the United States, Italy and Spain and spanned the acute and convalescent phases of COVID-19. Samples came from the ongoing ImmuneRACE study (first 160 participants) plus 1,254 subjects from 6 global collaborators. Subjects who had been exposed to COVID-19, were actively infected with it, or had recovered from it provided the deeply sampled blood TCRbeta repertoires that made up the dataset. Where HLA class I and class II types were available, the types were taken from metadata supplied by the sample provider, not from assay-based typing. The repertoires were released in a freely available public database meant as a resource for research on the immune response to SARS-CoV-2. The prospective study material was composed of cDNA or gDNA derived from T cells, B-cell-depleted T cells, or PBMCs. A de-identified subject ID, COVID-19 status, age in years and sex were almost always included in the sample metadata. The research as a whole found: The quantity of clinical and demographic metadata differed by source and by participant and was supplied without curation.

TCRbeta CDR3 regions were amplified from genomic DNA by means of the immunoSEQ Assay, a bias-controlled multiplex PCR. For the original study's pipeline: Within the assay, amplification of reference gene primers was used to estimate how many nucleated cells each sample contained. To quantify the absolute abundance of each unique TCRbeta CDR3 rearrangement, sequence reads were collapsed and filtered. For each sample, productive Simpson clonality was calculated by taking the square root of Simpson's diversity index across productive rearrangements. Entries here come from immuneACCESS through TCRdb and include only in-frame sequences with V and J called. Some clones fail to appear in such tables; in the studies checked, an unresolved V gene covers under half of the shortfall, and the cause of the remainder is unknown. V, J and clone size are taken as reported in that table, and D and trimming were inferred from the DNA itself. In all, the sample holds 400,000 or so clones, and approximately 90% of those were seen once. The ten biggest clones cover 1.5% to 1.9% of the sample.

From cysteine to phenylalanine, the CDR3 is 15 amino acids long. Only the CDR3 DNA stays, 45 bases, in frame from base 1. The germline V gene yields MNHEY for CDR1 and SVGEGT for CDR2. V loses 2 bases, J loses 10 bases, and the germline ends lie 15 bases apart. The sequence derives from a woman between 40 and 55 years old with COVID-19, enrolled during active disease. The sequencing input was peripheral blood. The chain is made from TRBV6-2 or TRBV6-3 and TRBJ1-6; 5 matching bases give a weak D call of TRBD1. CDR3 sequence: CASSYVGRVGSPLHF. The base sequence is TGTGCCAGCAGTTACGTCGGCAGGGTAGGCTCACCCCTCCACTTT.